This T cell receptor (beta chain) was identified in a study of CD8+CD57+ T cells in acquired aplastic anemia. Turning to the study itself: Sorting CD4+ and CD8+ cells gave DNA averaging about 3.1 ug. General observations from the study: Controls and patients did not differ significantly in CD8+ Simpson's diversity.

As regards this clonotype: Its antigen remains unknown.

Sequenced patients had shown CD8+CD57+ cell expansion by flow cytometry. The V gene lost 3 bases and the J gene lost 1 base, with 18 bases spanning the gap. This CDR3 comprises 16 residues. CDR1 is SQVTM and CDR2 is ANQGSEA in the germline V gene. TCR beta VDJ and CDR3 profiles were obtained from a genomic DNA template. TCRdb reprocessed the reads via MiXCR and lists one record per CDR3 protein. The sample holds 200,000 to 300,000 distinct CDR3 sequences, approximately 82% seen once. This chain joins TRBV29-1 and TRBJ1-2; a possible D gene is TRBD1 (5 bases). This TCR was recovered from a human donor with aplastic anemia. Material for sequencing was sorted CD4+, CD8+, or CD8+CD57+ T cells (not recorded which) from PBMCs. DNA of the CDR3: TGCAGCGTTGAGGTTCCCCGGCAGGGACTTAACTATGGCTACACCTTC. This encodes CSVEVPRQGLNYGYTF.